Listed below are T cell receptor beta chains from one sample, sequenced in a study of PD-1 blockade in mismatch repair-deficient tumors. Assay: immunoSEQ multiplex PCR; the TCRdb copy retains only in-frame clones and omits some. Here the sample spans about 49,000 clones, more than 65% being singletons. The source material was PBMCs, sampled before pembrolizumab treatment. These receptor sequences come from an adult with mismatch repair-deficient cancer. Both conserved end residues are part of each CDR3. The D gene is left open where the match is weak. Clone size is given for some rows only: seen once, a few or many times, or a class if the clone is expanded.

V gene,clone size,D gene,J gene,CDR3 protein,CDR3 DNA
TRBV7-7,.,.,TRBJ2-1,CASSQPEDNEQFF,TGTGCTAGCAGCCAACCGGAGGACAATGAGCAGTTCTTC
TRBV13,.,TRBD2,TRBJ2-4,CATEGLALAKNIQYF,TGTGCCACCGAGGGACTAGCCTTAGCCAAAAACATTCAGTACTTC
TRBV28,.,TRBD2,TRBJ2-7,CASSLLSGGGRYF,TGTGCCAGCAGTCTTCTCTCGGGGGGTGGTCGGTACTTC
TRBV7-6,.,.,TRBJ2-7,CASSPSGSVYEQYF,TGTGCCAGCAGCCCCTCGGGCAGCGTCTACGAGCAGTACTTC
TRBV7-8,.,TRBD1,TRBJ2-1,CASSLGAGQGSDEQFF,TGTGCCAGCAGCTTAGGGGCGGGACAGGGTAGCGATGAGCAGTTCTTC
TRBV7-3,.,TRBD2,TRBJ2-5,CASSLSGGVETQYF,TGTGCCAGCAGCCTTTCGGGAGGGGTAGAGACCCAGTACTTC
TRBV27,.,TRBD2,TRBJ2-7,CASSSISSGRALEQYF,TGTGCCAGCAGTTCTATTTCTAGCGGGAGGGCCCTCGAGCAGTACTTC
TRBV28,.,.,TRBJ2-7,CASTDGQPGGYEQYF,TGTGCCAGCACCGATGGACAGCCCGGGGGATACGAGCAGTACTTC
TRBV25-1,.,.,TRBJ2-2,CASSGTRTNTGELFF,TGTGCCAGCAGTGGAACACGGACGAACACCGGGGAGCTGTTTTTT
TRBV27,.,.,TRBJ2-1,CASSLRRDGNEQFF,TGTGCCAGCAGTTTACGCAGGGATGGCAATGAGCAGTTCTTC
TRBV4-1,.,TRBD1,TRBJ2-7,CASSQEGTGYYEQYF,TGCGCCAGCAGCCAAGAGGGGACAGGTTACTACGAGCAGTACTTC
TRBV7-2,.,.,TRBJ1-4,CASSLTGLGEKLFF,TGTGCCAGCAGCTTAACAGGGCTAGGCGAAAAACTGTTTTTT
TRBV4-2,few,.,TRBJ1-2,CASSQAGGVGYTF,TGTGCCAGCAGCCAAGCGGGGGGGGTTGGCTACACCTTC
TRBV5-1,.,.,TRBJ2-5,CASSGSRETQYF,TGCGCCAGCAGCGGGAGCCGGGAGACCCAGTACTTC
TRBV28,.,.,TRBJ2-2,CAAQPRNTGELFF,TGTGCCGCCCAACCCCGAAACACCGGGGAGCTGTTTTTT
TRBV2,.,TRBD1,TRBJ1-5,CASRGGQGHQPQHF,TGTGCCAGCAGGGGGGGACAGGGCCATCAGCCCCAGCATTTT
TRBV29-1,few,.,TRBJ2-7,CSVGGPEQYF,TGCAGCGTTGGGGGTCCCGAGCAGTACTTC
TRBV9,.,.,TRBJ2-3,CASSVEQGRGDTQYF,TGTGCCAGCAGCGTAGAACAGGGGAGGGGAGATACGCAGTATTTT
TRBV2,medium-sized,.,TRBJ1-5,CASRSGDTVQPQHF,TGTGCCAGCAGATCAGGGGACACCGTTCAGCCCCAGCATTTT
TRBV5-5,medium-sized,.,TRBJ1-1,CASSLQRMNTEAFF,TGTGCCAGCAGCTTACAACGCATGAACACTGAAGCTTTCTTT
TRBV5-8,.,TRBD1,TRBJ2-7,CASSLRDRGGEQYF,TGTGCCAGCAGCTTGCGGGACAGGGGGGGCGAGCAGTACTTC
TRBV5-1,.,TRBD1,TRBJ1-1,CASSLRSGQQNTEAFF,TGCGCCAGCAGCTTGCGCTCGGGACAGCAGAACACTGAAGCTTTCTTT
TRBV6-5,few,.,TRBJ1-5,CASSPAPSNQPQHF,TGTGCCAGCAGTCCCGCCCCCAGCAATCAGCCCCAGCATTTT
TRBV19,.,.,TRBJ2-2,CASSIEDSTGELFF,TGTGCCAGTAGTATAGAGGACAGTACCGGGGAGCTGTTTTTT
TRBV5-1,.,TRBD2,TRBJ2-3,CASSSGLAGGIDTQYF,TGCGCCAGCAGCTCCGGACTAGCGGGAGGGATAGATACGCAGTATTTT
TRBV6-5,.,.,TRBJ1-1,CASSYAGGGTEAFF,TGTGCCAGCAGTTACGCTGGGGGTGGCACTGAAGCTTTCTTT
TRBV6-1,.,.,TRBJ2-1,CASSAPAGTHSYNEQFF,TGTGCCAGCAGTGCACCAGCCGGGACTCACTCCTACAATGAGCAGTTCTTC
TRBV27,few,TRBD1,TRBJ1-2,CASSFRDRGGYTF,TGTGCCAGCAGTTTCCGGGACAGGGGCGGCTACACCTTC
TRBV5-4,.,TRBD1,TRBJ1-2,CASSLETGGIRGYTF,TGTGCCAGCAGCTTGGAAACAGGGGGAATTAGGGGCTACACCTTC
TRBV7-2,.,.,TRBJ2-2,CASSFRDPNTGELFF,TGTGCCAGCAGCTTCCGGGACCCCAACACCGGGGAGCTGTTTTTT
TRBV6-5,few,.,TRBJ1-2,CASSYSGGNYGYTF,TGTGCCAGCAGTTACTCGGGGGGGAACTATGGCTACACCTTC
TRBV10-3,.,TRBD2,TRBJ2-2,CAIWQGGTGELFF,TGTGCCATCTGGCAGGGAGGGACCGGGGAGCTGTTTTTT
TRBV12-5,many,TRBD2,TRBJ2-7,CASGLVPGLGGGISYEQYF,TGTGCTAGTGGTTTGGTACCAGGACTAGGAGGAGGAATCTCCTACGAGCAGTACTTC
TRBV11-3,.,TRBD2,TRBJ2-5,CASSLRGSGTETQYF,TGTGCCAGCAGCTTAAGGGGAAGCGGGACAGAGACCCAGTACTTC
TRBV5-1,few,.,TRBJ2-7,CASSLQGYEQYF,TGCGCCAGCAGCTTACAAGGGTACGAGCAGTACTTC